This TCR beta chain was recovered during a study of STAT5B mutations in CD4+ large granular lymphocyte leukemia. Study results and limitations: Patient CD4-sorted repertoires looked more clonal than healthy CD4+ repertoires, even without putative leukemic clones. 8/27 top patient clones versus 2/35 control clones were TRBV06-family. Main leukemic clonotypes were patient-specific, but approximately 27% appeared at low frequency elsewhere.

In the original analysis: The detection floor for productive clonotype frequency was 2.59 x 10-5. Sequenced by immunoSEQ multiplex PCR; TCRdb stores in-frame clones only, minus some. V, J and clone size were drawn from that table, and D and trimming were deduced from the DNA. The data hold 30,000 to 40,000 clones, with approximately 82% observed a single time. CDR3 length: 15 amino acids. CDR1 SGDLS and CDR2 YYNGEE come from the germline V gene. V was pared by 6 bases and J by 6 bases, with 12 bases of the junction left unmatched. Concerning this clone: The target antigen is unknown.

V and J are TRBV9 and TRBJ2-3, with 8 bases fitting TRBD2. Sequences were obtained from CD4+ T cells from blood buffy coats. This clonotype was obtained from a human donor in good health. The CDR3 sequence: CASNPRASGYDTQYF. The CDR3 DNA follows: TGTGCCAGCAACCCTCGGGCTAGCGGGTATGATACGCAGTATTTT.